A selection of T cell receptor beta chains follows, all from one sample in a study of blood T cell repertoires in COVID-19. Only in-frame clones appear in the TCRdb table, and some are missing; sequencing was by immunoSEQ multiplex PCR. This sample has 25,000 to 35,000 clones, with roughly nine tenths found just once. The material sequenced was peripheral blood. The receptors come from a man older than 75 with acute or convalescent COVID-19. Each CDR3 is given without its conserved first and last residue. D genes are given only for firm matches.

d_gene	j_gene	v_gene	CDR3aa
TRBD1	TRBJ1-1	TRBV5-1	ASSPTGAGTEAF
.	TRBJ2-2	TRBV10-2	ASSDSGANTGELF
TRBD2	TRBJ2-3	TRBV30	AWDGTSGSVGTDTQY
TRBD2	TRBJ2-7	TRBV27	ASSLRGLAGGSSGVYEQY
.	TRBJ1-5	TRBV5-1	ASSRGDTSNQPQH
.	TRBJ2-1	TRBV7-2	ASSLNRDNEQF
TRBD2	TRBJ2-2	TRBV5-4	ASRKGLAGDTGELF
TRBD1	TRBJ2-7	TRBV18	ASSPNTGTETYEQY
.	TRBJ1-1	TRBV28	ASSPPNFRAF
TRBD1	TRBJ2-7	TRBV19	ASSIRTGEEQY
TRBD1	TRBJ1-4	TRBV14	ASSQRTGATNEKLF
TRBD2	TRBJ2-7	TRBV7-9	ASSLVGLAVYEQY
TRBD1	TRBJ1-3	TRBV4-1	ASSSHPGQIHPRSGNTIY
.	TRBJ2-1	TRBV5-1	ASSLVAAIEQF
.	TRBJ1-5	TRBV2	ASMRNRNQPQH
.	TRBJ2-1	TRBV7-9	ASSPPGTGSMNEQF
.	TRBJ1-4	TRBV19	ASTPAGITNEKLF
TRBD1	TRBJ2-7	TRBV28	ASREQGTTYEQY
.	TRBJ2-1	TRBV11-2	ASSAELENEQF
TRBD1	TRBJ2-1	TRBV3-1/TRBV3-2	ASSQMTGTEQF
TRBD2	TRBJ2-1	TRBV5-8	ASSRGLALSRQF
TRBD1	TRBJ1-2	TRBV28	ASRGTVYGYT
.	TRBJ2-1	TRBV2	ASSVSGEQF
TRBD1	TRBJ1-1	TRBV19	ASSPRGDTEAF
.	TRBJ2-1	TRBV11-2	ASRNLRARGNEQF
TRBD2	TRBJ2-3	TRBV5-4	ASSQGLAGSGDTQY